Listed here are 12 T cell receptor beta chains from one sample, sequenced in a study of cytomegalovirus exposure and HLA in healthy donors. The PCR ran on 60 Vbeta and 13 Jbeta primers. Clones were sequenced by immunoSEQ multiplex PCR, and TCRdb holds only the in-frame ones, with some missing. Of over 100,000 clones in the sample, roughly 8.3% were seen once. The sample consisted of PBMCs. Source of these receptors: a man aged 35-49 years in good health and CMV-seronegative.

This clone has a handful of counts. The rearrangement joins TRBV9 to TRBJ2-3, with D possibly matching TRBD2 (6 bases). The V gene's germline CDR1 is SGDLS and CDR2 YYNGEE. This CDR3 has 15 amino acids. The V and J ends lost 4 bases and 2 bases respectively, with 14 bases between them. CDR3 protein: CASSPNRGFTDTQYF. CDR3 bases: TGTGCCAGCAGCCCAAATCGGGGGTTCACAGATACGCAGTATTTT.

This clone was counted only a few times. DNA for the CDR3: TGTGCCAGCAGTGGCAGGGTCCGCTCACCCCTCCACTTT. It is translated as CASSGRVRSPLHF. V gene TRBV25-1 combines with J gene TRBJ1-6, with D possibly being TRBD1 (5 bases). This CDR3 region has 13 residues. V was cut by 4 bases and J by 10 bases, with 11 bases left in between. CDR1 MGHDK and CDR2 SYGVNS come from the germline V gene.

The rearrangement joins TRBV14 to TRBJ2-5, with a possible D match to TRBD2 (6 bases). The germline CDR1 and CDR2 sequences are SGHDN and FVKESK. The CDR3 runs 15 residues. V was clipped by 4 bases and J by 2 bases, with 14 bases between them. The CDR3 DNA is TGTGCCAGCAGCCGGGCCCTAGCGTCTCAAGAGACCCAGTACTTC. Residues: CASSRALASQETQYF.

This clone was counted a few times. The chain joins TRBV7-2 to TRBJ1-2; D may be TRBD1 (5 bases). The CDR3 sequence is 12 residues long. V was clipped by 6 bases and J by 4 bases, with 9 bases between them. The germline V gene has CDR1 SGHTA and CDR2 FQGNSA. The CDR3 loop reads CASSPDSYGYTF. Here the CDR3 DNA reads TGTGCCAGCAGTCCTGACAGCTATGGCTACACCTTC.

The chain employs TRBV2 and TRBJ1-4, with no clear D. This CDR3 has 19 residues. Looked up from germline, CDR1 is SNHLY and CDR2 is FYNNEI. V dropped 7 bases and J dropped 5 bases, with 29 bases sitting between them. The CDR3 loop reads CASTGSYQNGLDGNEKLFF. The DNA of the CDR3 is TGTGCCAGCACAGGTTCGTACCAGAATGGACTCGACGGGAATGAAAAACTGTTTTTT.

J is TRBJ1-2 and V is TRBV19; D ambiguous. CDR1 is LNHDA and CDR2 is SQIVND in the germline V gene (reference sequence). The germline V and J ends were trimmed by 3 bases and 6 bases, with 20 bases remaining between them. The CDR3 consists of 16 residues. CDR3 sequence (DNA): TGTGCCAGTAGTATCGACCCCAACAGTCTTCTCAATGGCTACACCTTC. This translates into CASSIDPNSLLNGYTF.

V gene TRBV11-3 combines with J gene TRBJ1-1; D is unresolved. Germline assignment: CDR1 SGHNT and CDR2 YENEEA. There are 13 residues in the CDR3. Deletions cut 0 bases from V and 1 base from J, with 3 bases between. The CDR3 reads CASSLDRNTEAFF. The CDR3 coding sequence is TGTGCCAGCAGCTTAGATCGGAACACTGAAGCTTTCTTT.

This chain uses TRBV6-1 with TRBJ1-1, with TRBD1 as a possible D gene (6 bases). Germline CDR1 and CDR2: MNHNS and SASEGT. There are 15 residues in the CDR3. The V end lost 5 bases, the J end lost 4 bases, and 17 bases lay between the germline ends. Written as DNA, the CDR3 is TGTGCCAGCAGTAGCGCTGGGTTACAGGGCACTGAAGCTTTCTTT. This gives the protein CASSSAGLQGTEAFF.

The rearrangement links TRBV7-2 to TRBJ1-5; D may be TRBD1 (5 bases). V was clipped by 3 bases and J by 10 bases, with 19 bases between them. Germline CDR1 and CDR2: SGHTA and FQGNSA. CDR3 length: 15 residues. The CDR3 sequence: CASSFDSRMISPQHF. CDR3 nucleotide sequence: TGTGCCAGCAGCTTTGACAGTAGGATGATCAGCCCCCAGCATTTT.

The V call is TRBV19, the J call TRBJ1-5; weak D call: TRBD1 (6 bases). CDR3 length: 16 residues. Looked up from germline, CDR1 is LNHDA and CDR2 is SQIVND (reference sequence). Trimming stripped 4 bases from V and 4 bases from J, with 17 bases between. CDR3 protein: CASSTTGTTQNQPQHF. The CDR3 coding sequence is TGTGCCAGTAGTACGACCGGGACAACCCAGAATCAGCCCCAGCATTTT.

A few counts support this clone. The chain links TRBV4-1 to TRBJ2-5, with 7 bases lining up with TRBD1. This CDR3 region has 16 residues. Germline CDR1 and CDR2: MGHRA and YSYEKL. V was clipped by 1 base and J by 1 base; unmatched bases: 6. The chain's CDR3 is CASSQGTGTPQETQYF. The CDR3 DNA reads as TGCGCCAGCAGCCAAGGGACAGGCACTCCCCAAGAGACCCAGTACTTC.

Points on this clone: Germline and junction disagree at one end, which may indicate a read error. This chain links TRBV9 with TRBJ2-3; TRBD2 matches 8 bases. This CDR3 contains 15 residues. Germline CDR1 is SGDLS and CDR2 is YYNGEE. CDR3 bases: TGTACCAGCAGCGTTAGCGGGAACCATGGGGATACGCAGTATTTT. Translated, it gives CTSSVSGNHGDTQYF.